This T cell receptor beta chain was sequenced for a study of T cell repertoires in ileal Crohn's disease (dated by TCRdb to the late 2010s). Some background on the complete study: Median disease duration was around 7.9 years, and around 35% of patients were identified as active smokers at the time of surgery. All patients had surgery for a complication: stricturing disease in roughly 60% and penetrating disease in roughly 39%. Endoscopic postoperative recurrence was defined by a Rutgeerts score above i0. Roughly half of the patients were given postoperative therapy, with 15 to 20 on anti-TNF agents and roughly twelve on thiopurines. The study was conducted in parallel with a multicentre cohort that was designed to identify predictors of early endoscopic recurrence following ileocolonic resection. TCR repertoire analysis was performed in around 61 Crohn's disease patients drawn from a prospective multicentre cohort. The study sequenced 171 mucosal samples from a few dozen patients, taken at several locations on the surgical specimen and at postoperative endoscopy.

The full study reports these points: Compared with non-smokers, patients who were active smokers at surgery showed a significantly higher proportion of clonal expansions (about 27% vs 20%, p=0.02). Higher high-frequency clone percentages at surgery were associated with endoscopic recurrence; all patients with clonality above 26.8% (18/57) had recurrence. Sorted CD8 T cells carried more high-frequency clones than CD4 T cells, suggesting mucosal expansions were mainly CD8. Mucosal CD4 and CD8 T cells were sorted and sequenced only in a subgroup of patients, whose size was not stated.

Adults with ileal or ileocolonic Crohn's disease and an indication for ileocolonic resection were eligible for inclusion. Whole ileal mucosal biopsies were kept frozen at -80 degrees C prior to DNA extraction. A TRizol-based method was used to extract genomic DNA from the frozen whole biopsies, and the DNA was quantified with a NanoDrop 2000 spectrophotometer. For this clone: No cognate antigen has been identified for it. No much larger clone is present one base from it, and per-base qualities are unavailable.

V sheds 5 bases and J sheds 3 bases, leaving 14 bases between their ends. CDR1 and CDR2, looked up from the germline V gene, are MRHNA and SNTAGT. The CDR3, from cysteine to phenylalanine, totals 14 residues. Of the read, only the CDR3 DNA is kept; its 42 bases are in frame from base 1. For commercial TCRB immunosequencing, around 0.5 micrograms of biopsy DNA were submitted for each sample. CDR3 regions were amplified from genomic DNA by Adaptive Biotechnology using a two-step, amplification bias-controlled multiplex PCR. Primers covering every V and J gene segment were used in the first PCR, while barcodes and Illumina adapters were added in the second PCR. An Illumina instrument was used to sequence the CDR3 libraries. The original methods were these. The analysis used both the pipelines supplied by the vendor and custom analysis of the raw data in R/Bioconductor with R version 3.3.0. Clonality, which ranges from 0 to 1, was calculated as the inverse of the normalised Shannon entropy across all productive clones. The repertoire share taken up by the top 100 clones defined high-frequency clones, and only clones that passed a 95% confidence test were kept. Repertoire diversity was measured with the Simpson index, and overlap between samples was measured with the Morisita-Horn index. TCRdb took this table from immuneACCESS and kept in-frame rearrangements with V and J called. Such tables lack part of the clones; where checked against another copy, unresolved V genes explain under half of the gap, and the rest is unexplained. The D gene and trimming were derived from the DNA, and the V and J assignments and clone size from that table. The sample contains about 4,100 clones, about three quarters of them found a single time. 15% to 20% of the sample is held by the ten biggest clonotypes.

The V and J segments used are TRBV6-4 and TRBJ2-7; the D segment could be TRBD1, given 6 matching bases. Sequencing used ileal tissue. The sequence came from an adult with Crohn's disease. The bases read TGTGCCAGCAGTCCTACAGGGATGAGCTACGAGCAGTACTTC. This gives the protein CASSPTGMSYEQYF.